These T cell receptor beta chains were read from a single sample in a study of CD4 and CD8 cells across lung adenocarcinoma regions. MiXCR was run by TCRdb on the PCR reads, yielding one entry per CDR3 protein. The table includes about 25,000 distinct CDR3 sequences, under 60% detected once. Input material: CD8+ T cells from the center of a lung tumor. The source of these receptors is a male donor with lung adenocarcinoma. The CD4 and CD8 labels of this study may be unreliable. Each CDR3 is given with its conserved first and last residue. D genes are given only for firm matches. Clone size is stated in some rows and not others, as once, few, many or a class when expanded.

V	J	size	D	CDR3	DNA
TRBV2	TRBJ2-1	-	TRBD2	CASSDRSGSGNEQFF	TGTGCCAGCAGTGATCGGAGCGGGAGTGGTAATGAGCAGTTCTTC
TRBV28	TRBJ1-1	-	-	CASSGGYTEAFF	TGTGCCAGCTCCGGCGGTTACACTGAAGCTTTCTTT
TRBV6-1	TRBJ2-2	-	-	CASKRAANTGELFF	TGTGCCAGCAAAAGGGCTGCGAACACCGGGGAGCTGTTTTTT
TRBV10-3	TRBJ1-2	many	-	CATQKGGAGDYGYTF	TGTGCCACTCAAAAGGGGGGCGCAGGTGACTATGGCTACACCTTC
TRBV6-1	TRBJ2-3	few	-	CAGSGGGGTETQYF	TGTGCGGGCAGTGGCGGCGGTGGCACAGAGACGCAGTACTTT
TRBV6-1	TRBJ2-3	-	TRBD1	CASSEGAVFLVHTQYF	TGTGCCAGCTCCGAGGGGGCCGTTTTTCTGGTGCATACGCAGTATTTT
TRBV6-1	TRBJ2-1	-	-	CASSEREQETQFF	TGTGCCAGCAGTGAACGGGAGCAAGAGACCCAGTTCTTC
TRBV20-1	TRBJ2-5	few	TRBD2	CSAVAGTSGRERYNEQYF	TGCAGTGCTGTCGCCGGGACTAGCGGGAGGGAGCGCTACAATGAGCAGTACTTC
TRBV6-1	TRBJ2-1	-	TRBD2	CASKILTRGLKREGGNEQFF	TGTGCCAGCAAAATCTTAACAAGGGGGCTAAAGCGGGAGGGGGGCAATGAGCAGTTCTTC
TRBV12-3/TRBV12-4	TRBJ2-3	many	TRBD2	CASSNPSGRGRDTQYF	TGTGCCAGCAGTAATCCTAGCGGGAGGGGGAGAGATACGCAGTATTTT